A selection of T cell receptor beta chains follows, all from one sample in a study of CD4+ T cells in melanoma. Some clones are missing from TCRdb's copy, which holds only in-frame ones; the method was immunoSEQ multiplex PCR. This sample has around 100,000 clones; approximately 92% occur once, and the top ten carry roughly 3.1%. The material sequenced was peripheral blood. These receptors came from a human donor with melanoma. Both conserved end residues are part of each CDR3. A D gene is named only where the DNA matches it firmly. Clone size is shown for a subset of rows, as once, few, many or a class of expanded clone.

D: TRBD2
J: TRBJ2-7
size: once
length: 16
V: TRBV14
DNA: TGTGCCAGCAGCCAAGATAGGGGGACTAGCGCCAGCGAGCAGTACTTC
CDR3: CASSQDRGTSASEQYF

D: NA
J: TRBJ2-3
size: once
length: 13
V: TRBV4-2
DNA: TGTGCCAGCAGCCCTGGACCCCGGGATACGCAGTATTTT
CDR3: CASSPGPRDTQYF

D: NA
J: TRBJ2-7
size: once
length: 13
V: TRBV2
DNA: TGTGCCAGCAGTGCGACTGCTCTTCGGGAGCAGTACTTC
CDR3: CASSATALREQYF

D: TRBD2
J: TRBJ2-7
size: NA
length: 19
V: TRBV7-2
DNA: TGTGCCAGCTCCTTGAACCCCCTGGTTCCGGGGACTACCCTCTACGAGCAGTACTTC
CDR3: CASSLNPLVPGTTLYEQYF

D: NA
J: TRBJ1-2
size: NA
length: 12
V: TRBV6-1
DNA: TGTGCCAGCAGCGACGGACCTCTTGGCTACACCTTC
CDR3: CASSDGPLGYTF

D: NA
J: TRBJ1-4
size: NA
length: 16
V: TRBV5-1
DNA: TGCGCCAGCAGCCAACGAACGTCGGACATGTATGAAAAACTGTTTTTT
CDR3: CASSQRTSDMYEKLFF

D: NA
J: TRBJ1-1
size: NA
length: 14
V: TRBV11-2
DNA: TGTGCCAGCAGCTTAGAGGTTCGAGTCCCTGAAGCTTTCTTT
CDR3: CASSLEVRVPEAFF

D: TRBD1
J: TRBJ1-1
size: NA
length: 14
V: TRBV19
DNA: TGTGCCAGTAGTACGGGACAGGGAAACACTGAAGCTTTCTTT
CDR3: CASSTGQGNTEAFF

D: TRBD1
J: TRBJ1-3
size: NA
length: 15
V: TRBV28
DNA: TGTGCCAGCAGCAGGGGGTTTGACTCTGGAAACACCATATATTTT
CDR3: CASSRGFDSGNTIYF

D: NA
J: TRBJ2-1
size: NA
length: 15
V: TRBV6-4
DNA: TGTGCCAGCAGTGTCGACAGGAGAAATTACAATGAGCAGTTCTTC
CDR3: CASSVDRRNYNEQFF

D: TRBD1
J: TRBJ2-1
size: NA
length: 15
V: TRBV6-1
DNA: TGTGCCAGCAGCCGGACAGGTGGACTCTACAATGAGCAGTTCTTC
CDR3: CASSRTGGLYNEQFF

D: NA
J: TRBJ1-5
size: NA
length: 17
V: TRBV2
DNA: TGTGCCAGCAGTGTGGAACAGGGTGGGATTAGCAATCAGCCCCAGCATTTT
CDR3: CASSVEQGGISNQPQHF

D: NA
J: TRBJ1-3
size: NA
length: 16
V: TRBV5-1
DNA: TGCGCCAGCAGCTTGGGACAGGTTAGCTCTGGAAACACCATATATTTT
CDR3: CASSLGQVSSGNTIYF

D: TRBD1
J: TRBJ1-4
size: NA
length: 14
V: TRBV6-1
DNA: TGTGCCAGCAGCTGGGAGGGGGCGGGTGAAAAACTGTTTTTT
CDR3: CASSWEGAGEKLFF

D: NA
J: TRBJ1-3
size: NA
length: 13
V: TRBV7-2
DNA: TGTGCCAGCAGCGATCCGGGCGGAAACACCATATATTTT
CDR3: CASSDPGGNTIYF

D: TRBD1
J: TRBJ2-7
size: NA
length: 15
V: TRBV7-8
DNA: TGTGCCAGCAGCCAAGACAGGGGGGGATTCTACGAGCAGTACTTC
CDR3: CASSQDRGGFYEQYF

D: TRBD1
J: TRBJ2-2
size: NA
length: 16
V: TRBV7-8
DNA: TGTGCCAGCAGCTATCTGGACAGGTTCTATGGCGGGGAGCTGTTTTTT
CDR3: CASSYLDRFYGGELFF

D: TRBD1
J: TRBJ1-6
size: NA
length: 19
V: TRBV11-2
DNA: TGTGCCAGCAGCCACAGGGGGATAAAATCGAGCTCCTATAATTCACCCCTCCACTTT
CDR3: CASSHRGIKSSSYNSPLHF

D: NA
J: TRBJ2-7
size: NA
length: 15
V: TRBV28
DNA: TGTGCCAGCAGTTTATGGGGGGCCGACCTCTACGAGCAGTACTTC
CDR3: CASSLWGADLYEQYF

D: NA
J: TRBJ1-2
size: NA
length: 13
V: TRBV28
DNA: TGTGCCAGCAGTTTAGAAGGGGACTATGGCTACACCTTC
CDR3: CASSLEGDYGYTF

D: TRBD1
J: TRBJ1-5
size: NA
length: 15
V: TRBV5-6
DNA: TGTGCCAGCAGCTTCCGGGACAGGCAGCATCAGCCCCAGCATTTT
CDR3: CASSFRDRQHQPQHF

D: TRBD1
J: TRBJ1-6
size: NA
length: 14
V: TRBV6-5
DNA: TGTGCCAGCTGCCCGGGACAGGGGATTCCACCCCTCCACTTT
CDR3: CASCPGQGIPPLHF

D: TRBD1
J: TRBJ2-7
size: NA
length: 15
V: TRBV5-1
DNA: TGCGCCAGCAGCCTGCAGGGACAGGGTGACTACGAGCAGTACTTC
CDR3: CASSLQGQGDYEQYF

D: NA
J: TRBJ1-4
size: few
length: 14
V: TRBV30
DNA: TGTGCCTGGAGTAATGGGGGGAATCAGGAAAAACTGTTTTTT
CDR3: CAWSNGGNQEKLFF

D: NA
J: TRBJ2-1
size: few
length: 16
V: TRBV4-1
DNA: TGCGCCAGCAGCCAAAGTCCGGGACCCTCCTACAATGAGCAGTTCTTC
CDR3: CASSQSPGPSYNEQFF

D: TRBD2
J: TRBJ2-5
size: NA
length: 16
V: TRBV28
DNA: TGTGCCAGCTTCGGTCTAGCGGGGGGATTCCAAGAGACCCAGTACTTC
CDR3: CASFGLAGGFQETQYF

D: NA
J: TRBJ2-5
size: once
length: 15
V: TRBV12-5
DNA: TGTGCTAGTGGTTGCCGGGACAAAGATCAAGAGACCCAGTACTTC
CDR3: CASGCRDKDQETQYF

D: NA
J: TRBJ1-5
size: NA
length: 15
V: TRBV9
DNA: TGTGCCAGCAGTCCCACACCCTATAGCAATCAGCCCCAGCATTTT
CDR3: CASSPTPYSNQPQHF

D: NA
J: TRBJ2-5
size: NA
length: 13
V: TRBV19
DNA: TGTGCCAGTAGTATTTTGGGGTCAAAGACCCAGTACTTC
CDR3: CASSILGSKTQYF

D: NA
J: TRBJ2-5
size: NA
length: 12
V: TRBV7-9
DNA: TGTGCCAGCAGCTTAAGCGGGGAGACCCAGTACTTC
CDR3: CASSLSGETQYF

D: TRBD2
J: TRBJ2-3
size: NA
length: 15
V: TRBV14
DNA: TGTGCCAGCAGCCATTGGGGGAGGGTCGCAGATACGCAGTATTTT
CDR3: CASSHWGRVADTQYF

D: TRBD2
J: TRBJ2-1
size: NA
length: 14
V: TRBV7-7
DNA: TGTGCCAGCAGCTTACGACTAGCTGGGGATGAGCAGTTCTTC
CDR3: CASSLRLAGDEQFF

D: TRBD1
J: TRBJ2-7
size: NA
length: 15
V: TRBV2
DNA: TGTGCCAGTCAGAATCTTTGGGACAGGGACTACGAGCAGTACTTC
CDR3: CASQNLWDRDYEQYF

D: TRBD2
J: TRBJ2-1
size: NA
length: 18
V: TRBV7-9
DNA: TGTGCCAGCAGCTTAGGGGGACTAGCGGGGGGGCGAGACAATGAGCAGTTCTTC
CDR3: CASSLGGLAGGRDNEQFF

D: NA
J: TRBJ2-5
size: NA
length: 14
V: TRBV5-1
DNA: TGCGCCAGCAGCTTGGCCTCTCCCCAAGAGACCCAGTACTTC
CDR3: CASSLASPQETQYF

D: NA
J: TRBJ1-5
size: NA
length: 13
V: TRBV6-4
DNA: TGTGCCAGCCCTGGGGGTAGCAATCAGCCCCAGCATTTT
CDR3: CASPGGSNQPQHF

D: TRBD2
J: TRBJ2-5
size: NA
length: 16
V: TRBV7-2
DNA: TGTGCCAGCAGCGCGGGACTAGCGGACGGTCAAGAGACCCAGTACTTC
CDR3: CASSAGLADGQETQYF

D: TRBD1
J: TRBJ2-7
size: NA
length: 13
V: TRBV15
DNA: TGTGCCACCAGCCAAGGGGGCGGCTACGAGCAGTACTTC
CDR3: CATSQGGGYEQYF

D: TRBD1
J: TRBJ1-1
size: NA
length: 13
V: TRBV28
DNA: TGTGCCAGCAGTTTACAGGGGGCGAACCTAGCTTTCTTT
CDR3: CASSLQGANLAFF

D: TRBD1
J: TRBJ1-5
size: NA
length: 15
V: TRBV4-2
DNA: TGTGCCAGCAGCCAACATCGAGGGGGCTACGGGCCCCAGCATTTT
CDR3: CASSQHRGGYGPQHF

D: TRBD1
J: TRBJ2-3
size: NA
length: 14
V: TRBV27
DNA: TGTGCCAGCAACCGGGACAGGGGGGCAGATACGCAGTATTTT
CDR3: CASNRDRGADTQYF

D: NA
J: TRBJ2-5
size: NA
length: 15
V: TRBV5-1
DNA: TGCGCCAGCTCCCCCCTACAGGGGAGGCAAGAGACCCAGTACTTC
CDR3: CASSPLQGRQETQYF

D: TRBD1
J: TRBJ2-2
size: NA
length: 15
V: TRBV7-6
DNA: TGTGCCAGCAGCTCCGCACAGGGGAAGAATGGGGAGCTGTTTTTT
CDR3: CASSSAQGKNGELFF

D: TRBD1
J: TRBJ2-1
size: NA
length: 16
V: TRBV5-4
DNA: TGTGCCAGCAGCCTCAAACAGGGGTCCTCCTACAATGAGCAGTTCTTC
CDR3: CASSLKQGSSYNEQFF

D: NA
J: TRBJ2-5
size: NA
length: 16
V: TRBV28
DNA: TGTGCCAGCAACCAGTGGGGTGGGTGGAACCAAGAGACCCAGTACTTC
CDR3: CASNQWGGWNQETQYF

D: NA
J: TRBJ1-2
size: NA
length: 15
V: TRBV7-9
DNA: TGTGCCAGCAGCCCTCCAGAGCGCCTAAACTATGGCTACACCTTC
CDR3: CASSPPERLNYGYTF

D: NA
J: TRBJ2-1
size: NA
length: 15
V: TRBV6-1
DNA: TGTGCCAGCAGTACCACTCGGGGGCAAGAGGGTGAGCAGTTCTTC
CDR3: CASSTTRGQEGEQFF

D: NA
J: TRBJ2-5
size: NA
length: 12
V: TRBV9
DNA: TGTGCCAGCAGCAGTAACCAAGAGACCCAGTACTTC
CDR3: CASSSNQETQYF

D: TRBD1
J: TRBJ1-1
size: NA
length: 16
V: TRBV25-1
DNA: TGTGCCAGCAGTGAACACTTACAGGGGAGGGACACTGAAGCTTTCTTT
CDR3: CASSEHLQGRDTEAFF

D: TRBD2
J: TRBJ2-5
size: NA
length: 13
V: TRBV18
DNA: TGTGCCAGCTCACCGGATGCGGGAGGGACCCAGTACTTC
CDR3: CASSPDAGGTQYF

D: TRBD1
J: TRBJ1-6
size: NA
length: 16
V: TRBV11-1
DNA: TGTGCCAGCAGCTATAGAGACAGGGGCCGTAATTCACCCCTCCACTTT
CDR3: CASSYRDRGRNSPLHF

D: NA
J: TRBJ2-7
size: NA
length: 15
V: TRBV5-1
DNA: TGCGCCAGCAGCTTGGGGACCGGGGGCCACTACGAGCAGTACTTC
CDR3: CASSLGTGGHYEQYF

D: TRBD1
J: TRBJ1-4
size: NA
length: 15
V: TRBV7-6
DNA: TGTGCCAGCAGCTCACAGGGGGGAGTTAATGAAAAACTGTTTTTT
CDR3: CASSSQGGVNEKLFF

D: TRBD2
J: TRBJ2-2
size: NA
length: 16
V: TRBV28
DNA: TGTGCCAGCAGTCCACCTGGGAGGGTCGGCACCGGGGAGCTGTTTTTT
CDR3: CASSPPGRVGTGELFF

D: NA
J: TRBJ2-7
size: NA
length: 13
V: TRBV7-9
DNA: TGTGCCAGCAGCTTTCCACTAGCCATCGAGCAGTACTTC
CDR3: CASSFPLAIEQYF

D: TRBD2
J: TRBJ2-2
size: NA
length: 16
V: TRBV5-6
DNA: TGTGCCAGCAGCTTGAGAGCGGGGGAAACCACCGGGGAGCTGTTTTTT
CDR3: CASSLRAGETTGELFF

D: TRBD2
J: TRBJ2-5
size: once
length: 16
V: TRBV2
DNA: TGTGCCAGCAGTGAACCTAGCGGGGGGTTCTGGGAGACCCAGTACTTC
CDR3: CASSEPSGGFWETQYF